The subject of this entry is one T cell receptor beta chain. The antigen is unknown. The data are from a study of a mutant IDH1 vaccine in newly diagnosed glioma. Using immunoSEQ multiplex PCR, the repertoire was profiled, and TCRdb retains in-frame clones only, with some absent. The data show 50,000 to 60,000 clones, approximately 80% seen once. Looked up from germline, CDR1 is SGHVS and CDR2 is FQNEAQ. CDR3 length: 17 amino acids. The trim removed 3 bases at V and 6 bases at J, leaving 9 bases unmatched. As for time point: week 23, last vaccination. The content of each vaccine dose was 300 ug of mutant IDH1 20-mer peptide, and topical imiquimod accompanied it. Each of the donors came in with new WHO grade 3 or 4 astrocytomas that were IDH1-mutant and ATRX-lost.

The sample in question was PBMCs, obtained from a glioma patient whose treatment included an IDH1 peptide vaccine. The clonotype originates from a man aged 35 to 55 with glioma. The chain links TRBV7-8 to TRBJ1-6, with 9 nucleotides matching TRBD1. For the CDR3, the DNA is TGTGCCAGCAGCTTTAGGCAGGGACAGGGCTCTAATTCACCCCTCCACTTT. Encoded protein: CASSFRQGQGSNSPLHF.